The 20 T cell receptor beta chains listed next were all sequenced from one sample in a study of PD-1 blockade in classical Hodgkin lymphoma. Clones were sequenced by immunoSEQ multiplex PCR, and TCRdb holds only the in-frame ones, with some missing. The sample carries tens of thousands of clones, roughly 80% recorded once. Documented time point: cycle 4 day 1 (C4D1), after about 6 weeks of nivolumab. Brentuximab vedotin exposure varied, and every patient relapsed after autologous stem cell transplantation. The sample here was peripheral blood mononuclear cells (PBMCs), taken before the fourth cycle of nivolumab. The receptors come from a human donor with classical Hodgkin lymphoma.

This clone was recorded a few times. The chain recombines TRBV6-1 with TRBJ1-2, with a possible D match to TRBD1 (5 bases). This CDR3 contains 14 residues. Germline assignment: CDR1 MNHNS and CDR2 SASEGT. V dropped 2 bases and J dropped 4 bases, with 11 bases sitting between them. The CDR3 DNA sequence: TGTGCCAGCAGTGAATTTGGTCAGGGCTATGGCTACACCTTC. It is translated as CASSEFGQGYGYTF.

This chain connects TRBV10-3 to TRBJ2-7, with 9 nucleotides matching TRBD2. There are 17 residues in the CDR3. After removal of 2 bases from V and 1 base from J, the junction contained 9 bases not matched to a gene. CDR1 is ENHRY, CDR2 SYGVKD, per germline. The CDR3 reads CAISEGSSGVDSYEQYF. CDR3 in DNA: TGTGCCATCAGTGAGGGATCTAGCGGGGTCGATTCCTACGAGCAGTACTTC.

V and J are TRBV27 and TRBJ1-2, with D unresolved. The germline V gene encodes CDR1 MNHEY and CDR2 SMNVEV (reference sequence). This CDR3 has 15 amino acids. The V end lost 0 bases, the J end lost 4 bases, and 12 bases lay between the germline ends. The CDR3 region has the DNA TGTGCCAGCAGTTTATCCCCCAGGTCGCTCTATGGCTACACCTTC. It encodes CASSLSPRSLYGYTF.

V and J are TRBV9 and TRBJ2-3; D is undetermined. The V gene lost 3 bases and the J gene lost 0 bases, with 5 bases spanning the gap. Germline values: CDR1 SGDLS, CDR2 YYNGEE. This CDR3 is 13 amino acids long. Here the CDR3 DNA reads TGTGCCAGCAGCGGTTCAAGCACAGATACGCAGTATTTT. It yields the protein CASSGSSTDTQYF.

V usage is TRBV15 and J usage is TRBJ1-3; 7 bases agree with TRBD1. Germline V gives CDR1 LNHNV, CDR2 YYDKDF (reference sequence). This CDR3 is built from 15 residues. The V gene end was trimmed by 8 bases and the J gene end by 2 bases; junction bases not matched to a gene: 9. CDR3 bases: TGTGCCACCTCCAGGGGGAAAGGGACTGGAAACACCATATATTTT. It translates to CATSRGKGTGNTIYF. Full variable domain (outside the CDR3, taken from reference TRBV15 and TRBJ1-3): DAMVIQNPRYQVTQFGKPVTLSCSQTLNHNVMYWYQQKSSQAPKLLFHYYDKDFNNEADTPDNFQSRRPNTSFCFLDIRSPGLGDTAMYLCATSRGKGTGNTIYFGEGSWLTVV.

The chain has TRBV5-5 and TRBJ2-7, with D tentatively TRBD1 (6 bases). The V gene lost 3 bases and the J gene lost 3 bases, with 10 bases spanning the gap. Germline CDR1 and CDR2: SGHKS and YYEKEE (reference sequence). CDR3 length: 13 residues. CDR3 nucleotides: TGTGCCAGCAGCTACAGGGTAGGCTACGAGCAGTACTTC. Amino acids: CASSYRVGYEQYF.

The chain couples TRBV11-2 to TRBJ1-2, with a weak D call TRBD1 (5 bases). CDR3 length equals 13 residues. V was cut by 4 bases and J by 4 bases, with 10 bases left in between. CDR1 is SGHAT, CDR2 FQNNGV, per germline. The DNA for the CDR3 is TGTGCCAGCAGCTGGGGCGTCGGCTATGGCTACACCTTC. Translation gives CASSWGVGYGYTF.

Remarks on this clone: Since a far larger clone is one base different, this is likely a read error. CDR3 bases: TGTGCCAGCAGCCCCCTCGGGGTTGTCGGGACTAGCGGGGGGGCCTCAGATTTT. Its translation is CASSPLGVVGTSGGASDF. This chain joins TRBV7-2 and TRBJ2-3; 16 nucleotides line up with TRBD2. Per the germline V gene, CDR1 is SGHTA and CDR2 is FQGNSA. The CDR3 length is 18 residues.

This clone was detected many times. The chain is built from TRBV10-3 and TRBJ2-7; D ambiguous. Per the germline V gene, CDR1 is ENHRY and CDR2 is SYGVKD. Trimming shortened V by 3 bases and J by 3 bases, and 12 bases separated the two germline ends. The CDR3 has 14 residues. CDR3 sequence (DNA): TGTGCCATCAGTGATCTCCCGCAGCTCTACGAGCAGTACTTC. Translated: CAISDLPQLYEQYF.

V and J are TRBV4-2 and TRBJ2-1, with D tentatively TRBD2 (6 bases). CDR1 is LGHNA, CDR2 YNFKEQ, per germline. Trimming shortened V by 2 bases and J by 2 bases, and 16 bases separated the two germline ends. The CDR3 length is 17 residues. The CDR3 DNA reads as TGTGCCAGCAGCCAAAAAGACCGGGGGTTCGCCTACAATGAGCAGTTCTTC. It is translated as CASSQKDRGFAYNEQFF.

This clone was observed a few times. The rearrangement links TRBV2 to TRBJ2-7, with D perhaps TRBD2 (6 bases). Germline V gene sequence: CDR1 SNHLY, CDR2 FYNNEI. This CDR3 has 15 residues. Trimming took off 6 bases at V and 2 bases at J, with 17 bases between the two ends. CDR3 sequence: CASRRDPGATYEQYF. The CDR3 DNA reads TGTGCCAGCAGGCGGGACCCGGGAGCTACCTACGAGCAGTACTTC.

The chain joins TRBV29-1 to TRBJ1-4; 9 bases line up with TRBD1. In germline, CDR1 is SQVTM, CDR2 ANQGSEA. Losses at the gene ends were 5 bases for V and 4 bases for J; bases not matched to a gene: 20. The CDR3 totals 19 residues. CDR3: CSVRGIRDRDVGDNEKLFF. CDR3 nucleotide sequence: TGCAGCGTTAGAGGTATCCGGGACAGGGACGTCGGCGATAATGAAAAACTGTTTTTT.

V and J are TRBV27 and TRBJ2-2; D is unresolved. Germline V gene data show CDR1 as MNHEY and CDR2 as SMNVEV (reference sequence). The CDR3 has 15 residues. V was cut by 4 bases and J by 0 bases, with 9 bases left in between. The CDR3 DNA follows: TGTGCCAGCAGTTCCTCATTAGCGAACACCGGGGAGCTGTTTTTT. This gives the protein CASSSSLANTGELFF.

The rearrangement joins TRBV7-9 to TRBJ2-7; a possible D gene is TRBD2 (6 bases). V gave up 5 bases and J gave up 3 bases, with 17 bases separating them. The CDR3 has 15 residues. Germline V gene sequence: CDR1 SEHNR, CDR2 FQNEAQ (reference sequence). The CDR3 spells CASSRYSGGDYEQYF. The CDR3 DNA follows: TGTGCCAGCAGCAGGTATAGCGGAGGAGACTACGAGCAGTACTTC.

CDR3 sequence (DNA): TGTGCCAGTAGTATCCCGGTCGGGCGATCGGATTCCTACGAGCAGTACTTC. Protein product: CASSIPVGRSDSYEQYF. The rearrangement uses TRBV19 and TRBJ2-7, with no clear D. The ends were cut back, 3 bases at V and 1 base at J, with 19 bases in the middle. CDR1 is LNHDA and CDR2 is SQIVND in the germline V gene (reference sequence). This CDR3 contains 17 residues.

This sequence joins TRBV4-3 and TRBJ2-6, with D tentatively TRBD1 (6 bases). V lost 1 base, J lost 2 bases, and 15 bases lay in between. CDR1 and CDR2 (germline): LGHNA, YSLEER. The CDR3 loop spans 18 amino acids. The CDR3 DNA is TGCGCCAGCAGCCAAGTGTCAGGGGCGAGTCCTGGGGCCAACGTCCTGACTTTC. It is translated as CASSQVSGASPGANVLTF.

This chain uses TRBV7-9 with TRBJ2-1, with 7 positions matching TRBD2. Germline loops: CDR1 SEHNR, CDR2 FQNEAQ (reference sequence). Germline trimming cut 5 bases from V and 2 bases from J; bases unmatched to any gene: 6. This CDR3 comprises 15 residues. The CDR3 sequence is CASSLSRGAYNEQFF. DNA for the CDR3: TGTGCCAGCAGCCTGTCTCGGGGGGCCTACAATGAGCAGTTCTTC.

The CDR3 spells CASLGQGAFAEAFF. Written as DNA, the CDR3 is TGTGCCAGCTTGGGACAGGGGGCTTTCGCTGAAGCTTTCTTT. The chain combines TRBV28 with TRBJ1-1, with 12 positions matching TRBD1. CDR1 is MDHEN and CDR2 is SYDVKM in the germline V gene. V was clipped by 8 bases and J by 6 bases; unmatched bases: 7. The CDR3 runs 14 residues.

This clone appeared once. This chain joins TRBV30 and TRBJ2-3; 11 nucleotides align to TRBD2. The germline gives CDR1 GTSNPN, CDR2 SVGIG (reference sequence). CDR3 length equals 16 residues. J was trimmed by 1 base and V by 2 bases; bases with no gene match: 5. The CDR3 coding sequence is TGTGCCTGGAGTATCATAGCGGGAGGGCGCACAGATACGCAGTATTTT. It yields the protein CAWSIIAGGRTDTQYF.

The gene calls are TRBV5-6 and TRBJ1-2, with unresolved D. This CDR3 region has 12 residues. Trimming cost V 4 bases and J 8 bases, with 12 bases left between them. Per the germline V gene, CDR1 is SGHDT and CDR2 is YYEEEE. This CDR3 reads CASSRTPGGYTF. Written as DNA, the CDR3 is TGTGCCAGCAGCCGAACCCCCGGGGGCTACACCTTC.